Listed below are T cell receptor beta chains from one sample, sequenced in a study of vaccination and CD4 T cells after COVID-19. TCRdb analysed the PCR reads with MiXCR anew, one entry per CDR3 protein. This sample has around 19,000 distinct CDR3 sequences; nearly 40% occur once, and the top ten carry approximately 8.4%. These receptors' targets are unknown. Specimen: CD4+ T cells from blood, cultured in vitro. The receptors stem from a human donor who had recovered from COVID-19. Each CDR3 is given with its conserved first and last residue. A D gene is named only where the DNA matches it firmly. A clone size is listed for some rows: how often the clone was seen (once, few, many), or a class if it is expanded.

CDR3 DNA | CDR3 protein | clone size | J gene | V gene | D gene
TGCGCCAGCGACGACTGGGGTGGCTACACCTTC | CASDDWGGYTF | NA | TRBJ1-2 | TRBV23-1 | NA
TGCAGTGCTTCAGGAATGAACACTGAAGCTTTCTTT | CSASGMNTEAFF | NA | TRBJ1-1 | TRBV20-1 | NA
TGTGCCAGCAGTGAAATAACGGTGGGTCAGCCCCAGCATTTT | CASSEITVGQPQHF | NA | TRBJ1-5 | TRBV2 | NA
TGTGCCAGCAGTAGGGCAGGGGGTAGGAAAGAGACCCAGTACTTC | CASSRAGGRKETQYF | NA | TRBJ2-5 | TRBV28 | TRBD1
TGTGCCAGCAGTTACAGGACAGGGTCCTACAATGAGCAGTTCTTC | CASSYRTGSYNEQFF | NA | TRBJ2-1 | TRBV6-5 | TRBD1
TGTGCCAGCAGTAAGTGGACAGGGGCGACCACAGATACGCAGTATTTT | CASSKWTGATTDTQYF | once | TRBJ2-3 | TRBV28 | TRBD1
TGCAGTGCTAGGCAGCAGCCAAGCCAAGAGACCCAGTACTTC | CSARQQPSQETQYF | NA | TRBJ2-5 | TRBV20-1 | NA
TGCAGTGCTAGAGATCGACCCGGCTACAATGAGCAGTTCTTC | CSARDRPGYNEQFF | NA | TRBJ2-1 | TRBV20-1 | NA
TGCAGTGCTTCGACTAGCGGGAGAGGAGATACGCAGTATTTT | CSASTSGRGDTQYF | few | TRBJ2-3 | TRBV20-1 | TRBD2
TGTGCCAGCAGCTCATTCGGCGGGAGGGATAAAGATACGCAGTATTTT | CASSSFGGRDKDTQYF | few | TRBJ2-3 | TRBV7-6 | TRBD2